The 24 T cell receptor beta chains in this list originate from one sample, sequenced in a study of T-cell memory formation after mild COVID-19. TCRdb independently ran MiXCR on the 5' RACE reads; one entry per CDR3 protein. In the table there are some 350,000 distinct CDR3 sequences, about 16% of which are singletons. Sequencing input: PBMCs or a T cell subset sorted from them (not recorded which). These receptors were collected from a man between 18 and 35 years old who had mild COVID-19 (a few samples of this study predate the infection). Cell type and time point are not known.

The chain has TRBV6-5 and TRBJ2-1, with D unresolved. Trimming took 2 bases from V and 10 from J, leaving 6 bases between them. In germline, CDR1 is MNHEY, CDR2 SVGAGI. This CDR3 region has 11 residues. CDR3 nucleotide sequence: TGTGCCAGCAGTTACCAGGCAGAGCAGTTCTTC. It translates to CASSYQAEQFF.

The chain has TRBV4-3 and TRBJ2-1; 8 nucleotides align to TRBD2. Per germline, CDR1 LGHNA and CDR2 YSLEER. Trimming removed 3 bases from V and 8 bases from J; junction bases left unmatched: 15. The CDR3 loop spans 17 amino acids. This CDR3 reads CASSQEGSSGGRYEQFF. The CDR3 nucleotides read TGCGCCAGCAGCCAGGAAGGATCGAGCGGGGGAAGGTATGAGCAGTTCTTC.

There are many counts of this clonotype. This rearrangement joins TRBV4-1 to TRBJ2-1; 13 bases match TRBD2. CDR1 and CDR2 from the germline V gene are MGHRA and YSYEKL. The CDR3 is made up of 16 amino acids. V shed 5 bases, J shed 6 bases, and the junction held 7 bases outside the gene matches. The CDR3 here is CASSYPGLAGPNEQFF. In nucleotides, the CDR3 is TGCGCCAGCAGCTATCCGGGACTAGCGGGGCCCAATGAGCAGTTCTTC.

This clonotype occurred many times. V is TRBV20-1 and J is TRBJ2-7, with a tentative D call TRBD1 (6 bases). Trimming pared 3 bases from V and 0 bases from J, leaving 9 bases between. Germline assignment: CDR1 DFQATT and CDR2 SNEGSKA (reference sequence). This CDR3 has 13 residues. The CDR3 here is CSASNRASYEQYF. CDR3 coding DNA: TGCAGTGCTAGTAACAGGGCCTCCTACGAGCAGTACTTC.

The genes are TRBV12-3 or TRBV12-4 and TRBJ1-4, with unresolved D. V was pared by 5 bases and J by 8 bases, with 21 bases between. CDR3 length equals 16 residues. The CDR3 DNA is TGTGCCAGCAGTAAACTAGGATTCCAGGTCGGGGAAAAACTGTTTTTT. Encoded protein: CASSKLGFQVGEKLFF.

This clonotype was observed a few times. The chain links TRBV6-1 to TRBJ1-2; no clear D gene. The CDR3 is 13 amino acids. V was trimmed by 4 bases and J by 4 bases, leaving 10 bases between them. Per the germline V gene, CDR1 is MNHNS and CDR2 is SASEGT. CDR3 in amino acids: CASSGGPGYGYTF. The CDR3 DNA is TGTGCCAGCAGTGGAGGGCCGGGCTATGGCTACACCTTC.

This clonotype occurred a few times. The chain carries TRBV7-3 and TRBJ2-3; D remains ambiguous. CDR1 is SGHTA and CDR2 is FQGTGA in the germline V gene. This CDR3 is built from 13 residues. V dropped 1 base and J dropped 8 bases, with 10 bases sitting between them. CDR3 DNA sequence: TGTGCCAGCAGCTTAAATGGCCTGGGTACGCAGTATTTT. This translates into CASSLNGLGTQYF.

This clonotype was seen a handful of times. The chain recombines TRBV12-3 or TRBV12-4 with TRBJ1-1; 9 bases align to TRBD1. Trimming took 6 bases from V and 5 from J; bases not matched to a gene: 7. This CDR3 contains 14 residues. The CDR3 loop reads CASSQGTGRTEAFF. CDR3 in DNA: TGTGCCAGCAGCCAAGGGACAGGGAGGACTGAAGCTTTCTTT.

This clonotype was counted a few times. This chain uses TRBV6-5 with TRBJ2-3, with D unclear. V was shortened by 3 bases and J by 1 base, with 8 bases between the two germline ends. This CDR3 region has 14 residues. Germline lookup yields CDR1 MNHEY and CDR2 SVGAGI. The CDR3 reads CASSYRDRTDTQYF. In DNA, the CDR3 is TGTGCCAGCAGTTATCGAGACCGCACAGATACGCAGTATTTT.

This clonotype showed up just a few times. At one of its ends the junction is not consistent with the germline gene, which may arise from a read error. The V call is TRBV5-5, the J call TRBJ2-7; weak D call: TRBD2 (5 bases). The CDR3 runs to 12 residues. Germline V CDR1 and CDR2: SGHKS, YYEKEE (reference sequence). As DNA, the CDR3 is TGTGCCAGCAGCCCGGGAATCCACGAGCAGTGCTTC. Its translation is CASSPGIHEQCF.

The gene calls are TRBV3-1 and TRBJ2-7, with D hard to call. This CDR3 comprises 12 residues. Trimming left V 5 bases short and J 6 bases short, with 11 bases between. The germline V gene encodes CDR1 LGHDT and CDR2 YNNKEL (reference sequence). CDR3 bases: TGTGCCAGCAGCTATAAGGGCGGCGAGCAGTACTTC. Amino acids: CASSYKGGEQYF.

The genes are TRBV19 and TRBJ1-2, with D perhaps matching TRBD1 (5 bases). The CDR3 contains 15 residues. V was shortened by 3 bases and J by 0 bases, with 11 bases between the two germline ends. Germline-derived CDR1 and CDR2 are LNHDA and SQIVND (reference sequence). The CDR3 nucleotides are TGTGCCAGTAGTATTTTCGACAGAGCTAACTATGGCTACACCTTC. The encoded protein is CASSIFDRANYGYTF.

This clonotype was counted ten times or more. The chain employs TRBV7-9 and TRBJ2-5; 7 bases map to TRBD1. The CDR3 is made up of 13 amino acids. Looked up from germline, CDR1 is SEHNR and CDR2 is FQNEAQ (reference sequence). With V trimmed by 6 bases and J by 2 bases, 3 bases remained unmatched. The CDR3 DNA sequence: TGTGCCAGCAGTGGCAGGGGGCAAGAGACCCAGTACTTC. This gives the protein CASSGRGQETQYF. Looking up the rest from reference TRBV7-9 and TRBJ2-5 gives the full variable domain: DTGVSQNPRHKITKRGQNVTFRCDPISEHNRLYWYRQTLGQGPEFLTYFQNEAQLEKSRLLSDRFSAERPKGSFSTLEIQRTEQGDSAMYLCASSGRGQETQYFGPGTRLLVL.

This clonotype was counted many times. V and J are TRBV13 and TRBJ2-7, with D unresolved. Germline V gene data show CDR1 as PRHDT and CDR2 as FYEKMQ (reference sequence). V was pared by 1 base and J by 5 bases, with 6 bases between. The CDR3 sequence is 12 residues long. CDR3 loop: CASSLEPNEQYF. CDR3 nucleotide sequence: TGTGCCAGCAGCTTAGAGCCCAACGAGCAGTACTTC.

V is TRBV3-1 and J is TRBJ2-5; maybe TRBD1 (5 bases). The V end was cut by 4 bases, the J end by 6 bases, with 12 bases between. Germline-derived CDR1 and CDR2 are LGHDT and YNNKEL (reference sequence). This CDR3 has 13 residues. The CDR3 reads CASSRQGIQTQYF. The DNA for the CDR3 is TGTGCCAGCAGCCGTCAGGGTATCCAGACCCAGTACTTC.

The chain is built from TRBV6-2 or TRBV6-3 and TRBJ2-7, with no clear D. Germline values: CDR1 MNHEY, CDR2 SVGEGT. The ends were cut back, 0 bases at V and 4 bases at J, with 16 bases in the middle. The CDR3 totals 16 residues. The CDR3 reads CASSYSPIAYTYEQYF. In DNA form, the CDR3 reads TGTGCCAGCAGTTACTCACCAATAGCTTATACTTACGAGCAGTACTTC.

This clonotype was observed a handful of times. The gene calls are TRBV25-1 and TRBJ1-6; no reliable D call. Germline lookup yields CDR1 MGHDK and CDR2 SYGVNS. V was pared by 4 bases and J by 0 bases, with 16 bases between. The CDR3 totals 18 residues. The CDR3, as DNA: TGTGCCAGCAGTGGGAGTGGGTCTTTTGACTCCTATAATTCACCCCTCCACTTT. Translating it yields CASSGSGSFDSYNSPLHF.

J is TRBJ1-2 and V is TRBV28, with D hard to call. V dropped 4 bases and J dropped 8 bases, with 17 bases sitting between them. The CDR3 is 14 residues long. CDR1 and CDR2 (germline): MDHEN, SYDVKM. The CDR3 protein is CASSSFQPTLGYTF. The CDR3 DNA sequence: TGTGCCAGCAGTTCCTTCCAGCCCACTCTGGGCTACACCTTC.

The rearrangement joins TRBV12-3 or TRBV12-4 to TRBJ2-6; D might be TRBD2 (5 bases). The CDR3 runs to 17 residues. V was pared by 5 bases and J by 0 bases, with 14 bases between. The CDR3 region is CASSTRGLSSGANVLTF. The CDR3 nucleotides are TGTGCCAGCAGTACGAGAGGACTCAGCTCTGGGGCCAACGTCCTGACTTTC.

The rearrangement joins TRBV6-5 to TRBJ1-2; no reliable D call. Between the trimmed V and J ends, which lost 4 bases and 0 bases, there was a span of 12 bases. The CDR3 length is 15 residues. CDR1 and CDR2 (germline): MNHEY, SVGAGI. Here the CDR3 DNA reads TGTGCCAGCAGTTCCGGCGGGTTGTCTAACTATGGCTACACCTTC. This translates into CASSSGGLSNYGYTF.

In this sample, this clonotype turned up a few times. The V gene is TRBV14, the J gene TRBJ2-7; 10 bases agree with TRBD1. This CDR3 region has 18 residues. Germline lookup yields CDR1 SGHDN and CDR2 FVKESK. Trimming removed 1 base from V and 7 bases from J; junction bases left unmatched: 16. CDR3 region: CASSQVGTGAPIPREQYV. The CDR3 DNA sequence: TGTGCCAGCAGCCAAGTCGGGACAGGGGCGCCTATACCTAGAGAGCAGTACGTC.

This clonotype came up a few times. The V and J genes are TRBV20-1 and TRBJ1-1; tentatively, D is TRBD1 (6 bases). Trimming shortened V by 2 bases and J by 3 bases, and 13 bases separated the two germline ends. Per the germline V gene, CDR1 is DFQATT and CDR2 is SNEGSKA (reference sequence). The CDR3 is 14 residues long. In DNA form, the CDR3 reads TGCAGTGCTAGAATTGGGGGCCGGGACACTGAAGCTTTCTTT. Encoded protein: CSARIGGRDTEAFF.

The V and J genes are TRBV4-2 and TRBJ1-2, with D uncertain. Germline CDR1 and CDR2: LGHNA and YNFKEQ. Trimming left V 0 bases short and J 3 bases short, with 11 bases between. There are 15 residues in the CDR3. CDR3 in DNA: TGTGCCAGCAGCCAAGATAATCGGGAGGACTATGGCTACACCTTC. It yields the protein CASSQDNREDYGYTF.

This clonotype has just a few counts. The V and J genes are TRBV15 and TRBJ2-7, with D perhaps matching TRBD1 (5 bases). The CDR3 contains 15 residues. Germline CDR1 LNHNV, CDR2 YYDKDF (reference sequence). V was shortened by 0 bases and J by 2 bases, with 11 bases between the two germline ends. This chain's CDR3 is CATSRDQGLAYEQYF. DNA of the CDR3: TGTGCCACCAGCAGAGATCAGGGATTAGCCTACGAGCAGTACTTC.